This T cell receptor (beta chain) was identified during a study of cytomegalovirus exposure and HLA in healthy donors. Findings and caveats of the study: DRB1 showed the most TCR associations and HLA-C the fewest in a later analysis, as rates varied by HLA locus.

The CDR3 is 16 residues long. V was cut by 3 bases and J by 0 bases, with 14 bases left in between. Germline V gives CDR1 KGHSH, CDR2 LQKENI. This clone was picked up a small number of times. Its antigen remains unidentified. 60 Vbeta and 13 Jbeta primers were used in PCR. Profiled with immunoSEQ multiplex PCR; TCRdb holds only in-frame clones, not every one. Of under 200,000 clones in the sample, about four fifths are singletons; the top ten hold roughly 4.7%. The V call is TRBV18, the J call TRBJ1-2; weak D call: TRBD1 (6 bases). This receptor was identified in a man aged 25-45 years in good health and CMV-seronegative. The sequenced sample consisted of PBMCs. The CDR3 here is CASSPRGQPTNYGYTF. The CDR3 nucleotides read TGTGCCAGCTCACCCCGGGGACAACCAACTAACTATGGCTACACCTTC.